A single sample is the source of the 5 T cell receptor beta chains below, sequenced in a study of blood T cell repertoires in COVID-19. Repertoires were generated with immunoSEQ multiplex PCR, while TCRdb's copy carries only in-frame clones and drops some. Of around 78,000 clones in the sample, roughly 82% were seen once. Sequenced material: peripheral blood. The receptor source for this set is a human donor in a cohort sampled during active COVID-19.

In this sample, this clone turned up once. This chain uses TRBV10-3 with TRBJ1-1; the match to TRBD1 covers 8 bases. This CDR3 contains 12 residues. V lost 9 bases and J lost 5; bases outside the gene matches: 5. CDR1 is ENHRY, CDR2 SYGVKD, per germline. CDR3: CAIGQGLTEAFF. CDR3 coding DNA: TGTGCCATAGGACAGGGTTTGACTGAAGCTTTCTTT.

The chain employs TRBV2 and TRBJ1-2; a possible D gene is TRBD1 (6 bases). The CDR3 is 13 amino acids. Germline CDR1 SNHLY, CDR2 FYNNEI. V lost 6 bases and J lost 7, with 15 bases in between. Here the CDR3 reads CASRVDTGTGYTF. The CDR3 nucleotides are TGTGCCAGCAGGGTTGATACAGGGACTGGCTACACCTTC.

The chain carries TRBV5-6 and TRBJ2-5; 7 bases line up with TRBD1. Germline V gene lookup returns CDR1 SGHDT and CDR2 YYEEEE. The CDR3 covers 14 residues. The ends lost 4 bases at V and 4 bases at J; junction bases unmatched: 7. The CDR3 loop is CASSRGRGRETQYF. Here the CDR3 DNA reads TGTGCCAGCAGCCGGGGTAGGGGGCGAGAGACCCAGTACTTC.

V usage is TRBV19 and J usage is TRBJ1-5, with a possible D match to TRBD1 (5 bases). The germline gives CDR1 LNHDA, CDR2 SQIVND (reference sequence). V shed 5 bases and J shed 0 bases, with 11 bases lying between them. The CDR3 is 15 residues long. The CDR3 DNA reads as TGTGCCAGTAGTCTATGGGACTCTAGCAATCAGCCCCAGCATTTT. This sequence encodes CASSLWDSSNQPQHF.

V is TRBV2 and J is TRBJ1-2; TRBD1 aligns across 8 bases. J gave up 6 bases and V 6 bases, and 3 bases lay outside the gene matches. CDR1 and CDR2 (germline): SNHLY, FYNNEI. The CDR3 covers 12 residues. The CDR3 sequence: CASRWTGHGYTF. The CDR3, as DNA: TGTGCCAGCAGGTGGACAGGGCATGGCTACACCTTC.